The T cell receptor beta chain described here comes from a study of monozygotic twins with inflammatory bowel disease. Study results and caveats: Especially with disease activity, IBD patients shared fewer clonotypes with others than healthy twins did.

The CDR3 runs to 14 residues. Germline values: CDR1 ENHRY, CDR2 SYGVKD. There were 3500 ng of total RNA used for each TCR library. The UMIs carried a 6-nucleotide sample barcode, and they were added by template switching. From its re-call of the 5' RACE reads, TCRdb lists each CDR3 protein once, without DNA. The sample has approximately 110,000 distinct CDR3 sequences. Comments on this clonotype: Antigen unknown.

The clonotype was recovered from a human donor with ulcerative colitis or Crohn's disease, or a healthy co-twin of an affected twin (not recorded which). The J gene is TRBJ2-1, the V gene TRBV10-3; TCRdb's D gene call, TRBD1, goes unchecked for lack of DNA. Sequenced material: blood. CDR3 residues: CATSGGQRGNEQFF.